Sequencing of this T cell receptor beta chain was carried out in a study of T cell clones after liver transplantation. Study-level information: Until 12-24 months post-transplant, subjects got standard immunosuppression and no induction.

Sequencing was performed with immunoSEQ multiplex PCR; in TCRdb, only in-frame clones are kept and a portion is missing. The sample carries more than 95,000 clones, around nine tenths recorded once. The CDR3 extends over 13 amino acids. Trimming took off 4 bases at V and 4 bases at J, with 10 bases between the two ends. Germline assignment: CDR1 MNHEY and CDR2 SVGAGI. Findings and caveats of the study: In a couple of subjects, few donor cells limited the measurable donor-reactive repertoire. Donor-reactive sequences fell more than third party-reactive ones, suggesting partial deletion.

With regard to this clone: Its cognate antigen is unknown.

The V and J genes are TRBV6-5 and TRBJ1-1, with D hard to call. The source is a human patient who received a liver transplant. Among the T cells, some may be from the graft donor. This specimen was CD4+ T cells from blood, taken 12 months after liver transplant. The CDR3 DNA sequence: TGTGCCAGCAGTTTCCCCCGGGGCACTGAAGCTTTCTTT. Protein: CASSFPRGTEAFF.